This T cell receptor beta chain appears in the sequencing data of a study of radiotherapy plus CTLA-4 blockade in lung cancer. Trimming cost V 2 bases and J 8 bases, with 9 bases left between them. This CDR3 comprises 12 residues. In germline, CDR1 is MRHNA, CDR2 SNTAGT. Repertoires were generated with immunoSEQ multiplex PCR, while TCRdb's copy carries only in-frame clones and drops some. Of 85,000 to 100,000 clones listed, around 87% are singletons. The V gene is TRBV6-4, the J gene TRBJ1-2; D call uncertain. Sample: peripheral blood, taken from a patient treated with radiotherapy plus ipilimumab. This clonotype was sampled from a human donor with non-small cell lung cancer that progressed on radiotherapy plus ipilimumab. CDR3: CASSDSRSGYTF. The CDR3 DNA sequence: TGTGCCAGCAGTGACAGTAGGAGCGGCTACACCTTC.